This record looks at one T cell receptor beta chain sequence and its context. The antigen this receptor binds is unknown. No base quality information exists; no much larger clone differs at one position. The entry originates in a study of blood T cell repertoires in COVID-19 (dated by TCRdb to the early 2020s). Turning to the overall study: Samples from collaborators originated in the United States, Italy and Spain and spanned both the acute and convalescent phases of COVID-19. The samples were drawn from the first 160 participants of the ongoing ImmuneRACE study and from 950 to 1,500 subjects provided by 6 global collaborators. A freely available public database, intended as a resource for researchers studying the immune response to SARS-CoV-2, is where the repertoires were released. A de-identified subject ID, COVID-19 status, age in years and sex were almost always included in the sample metadata. Where HLA class I and class II types were available, the types were taken from metadata supplied by the sample provider, not from assay-based typing. The dataset comprised deeply sampled blood TCRbeta repertoires from subjects exposed to, actively infected with, or recovered from COVID-19. The material from the prospective study consisted of cDNA or gDNA derived from T cells, B-cell-depleted T cells, or PBMCs.

Sequences PRHDT (CDR1) and FYEKMQ (CDR2) are obtained from the germline V gene (reference sequence). The junction shows trimming of 2 bases on V and 0 bases on J, and the gene matches do not reach 3 bases of it. The CDR3 covers 15 residues, taking in both the cysteine and the phenylalanine. The CDR3 DNA has 45 bases and is translated from base 1. TCRbeta CDR3 regions were amplified from genomic DNA using the immunoSEQ Assay, a bias-controlled multiplex PCR. The paper's processing steps were these. The number of nucleated cells in each sample was estimated by amplification of reference gene primers within the assay. To quantify the absolute abundance of each unique TCRbeta CDR3 rearrangement, sequence reads were collapsed and filtered. For each sample, productive Simpson clonality was calculated by taking the square root of Simpson's diversity index across productive rearrangements. The source is immuneACCESS, and TCRdb retained only in-frame sequences with V and J called. Part of the clones is not carried over; for the studies checked, unresolved V genes explain less than half of this, and the remainder is unexplained. V, J and clone size derive from that table, while D and trimming were established from the DNA sequence. The sample table lists about 280,000 clones, nearly 90% of them with a count of one. The ten most abundant clones make up 11% of the sample.

One collaborating source in Seattle enrolled patients during active infection and followed them longitudinally through the course of disease. Collaborating institutions collected whole blood in K2EDTA tubes following their own protocols. For TCRbeta analysis, collaborators shipped samples in one of three forms: frozen whole blood, isolated PBMCs, or DNA extracted from either of those sample types. Findings and caveats that apply to the study as a whole: How much clinical and demographic metadata was included differed by source and by participant, and the metadata was provided uncurated.

Sequencing input: peripheral blood. The origin of this receptor is a woman in her thirties with COVID-19, enrolled during active disease. The sequence links TRBV13 to TRBJ2-7; 8 bases in the middle match TRBD2. For the CDR3, the sequence is CASSLSGGHSYEQYF. In nucleotide form, the sequence is TGTGCCAGCAGCTTATCGGGGGGGCACTCCTACGAGCAGTACTTC.